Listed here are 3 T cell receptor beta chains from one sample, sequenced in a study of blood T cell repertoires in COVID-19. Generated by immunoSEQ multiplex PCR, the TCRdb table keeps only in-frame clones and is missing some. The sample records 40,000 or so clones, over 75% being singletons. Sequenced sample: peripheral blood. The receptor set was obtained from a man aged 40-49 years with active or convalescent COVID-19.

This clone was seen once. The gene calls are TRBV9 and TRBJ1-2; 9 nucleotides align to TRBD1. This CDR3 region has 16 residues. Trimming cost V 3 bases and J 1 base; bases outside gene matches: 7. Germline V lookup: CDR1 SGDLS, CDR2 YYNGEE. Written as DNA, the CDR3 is TGTGCCAGCAGCGCCGGACAGGGGAGTCTTAACTATGGCTACACCTTC. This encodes CASSAGQGSLNYGYTF.

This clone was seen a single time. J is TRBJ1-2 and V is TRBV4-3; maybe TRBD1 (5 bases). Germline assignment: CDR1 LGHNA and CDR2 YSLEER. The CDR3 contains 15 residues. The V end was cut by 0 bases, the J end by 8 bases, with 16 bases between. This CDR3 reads CASSQDQGKLGGYTF. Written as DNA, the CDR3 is TGCGCCAGCAGCCAAGATCAGGGAAAACTGGGCGGCTACACCTTC.

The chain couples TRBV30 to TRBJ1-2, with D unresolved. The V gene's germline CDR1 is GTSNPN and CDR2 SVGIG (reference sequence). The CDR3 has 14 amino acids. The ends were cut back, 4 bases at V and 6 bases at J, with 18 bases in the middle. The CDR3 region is CAWKALKFTDGYTF. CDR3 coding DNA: TGTGCCTGGAAAGCCCTGAAATTTACTGATGGCTACACCTTC.